This record covers a single TCR beta chain. Its antigen is not identified. This entry comes from a study of cytomegalovirus exposure and HLA in healthy donors. These donors were members of the approximately 110-subject validation cohort, a group separate from the roughly 670-subject first cohort. The method was immunoSEQ multiplex PCR; TCRdb's version includes in-frame clones alone and lacks a portion of them. The table lists 250,000 to 300,000 clones, 90% of them singletons. Study-level findings and limits: There were under 200 TCR beta chains listed as cytomegalovirus-associated. Despite most TCR sequences being rare, some public TCRs occurred in many donors.

This clonotype originated in a young woman in good health and CMV-seronegative. The sample was PBMCs.

The CDR3 DNA follows: TGTGCCAGCAGCTTAGGAGCGGGGGCTGGAAACACCATATATTTT. This encodes CASSLGAGAGNTIYF. This sequence joins TRBV11-2 and TRBJ1-3; weak D call: TRBD1 (5 bases). The germline V gene has CDR1 SGHAT and CDR2 FQNNGV. V was clipped by 1 base and J by 2 bases, with 9 bases between them. The CDR3 totals 15 residues. The full variable domain, its missing parts supplied by reference TRBV11-2 and TRBJ1-3, is EAGVAQSPRYKIIEKRQSVAFWCNPISGHATLYWYQQILGQGPKLLIQFQNNGVVDDSQLPKDRFSAERLKGVDSTLKIQPAKLEDSAVYLCASSLGAGAGNTIYFGEGSWLTVV.